These 17 T cell receptor beta chains share one sample of origin, sequenced in a study of cytomegalovirus exposure and HLA in healthy donors. The study ran its PCR with 60 Vbeta and 13 Jbeta primers. The data were produced by immunoSEQ multiplex PCR, yet TCRdb's version contains in-frame clones alone and is incomplete. The sample has 150,000 to 200,000 clones, roughly 87% seen once. The sample comprised PBMCs. All receptors come from a girl less than two years old in good health and CMV-seronegative.

This clone was picked up a small number of times. As DNA, the CDR3 is TGTGCCAGCAGTTTTACTAGCGGGGGGGCCTACGAGCAGTACTTC. As protein: CASSFTSGGAYEQYF. The rearrangement links TRBV13 to TRBJ2-7; 13 nucleotides line up with TRBD2. V dropped 6 bases and J dropped 2; count of bases not matched to a gene: 4. The CDR3 is 15 amino acids. Germline lookup yields CDR1 PRHDT and CDR2 FYEKMQ (reference sequence).

The V and J genes are TRBV5-1 and TRBJ2-7; a possible D gene is TRBD2 (6 bases). V dropped 0 bases and J dropped 0 bases, with 13 bases sitting between them. The CDR3 has 16 amino acids. CDR1 is SGHRS and CDR2 is YFSETQ in the germline V gene. As DNA, the CDR3 is TGCGCCAGCAGCTTGGGCAGGGACTTTTACTCCTACGAGCAGTACTTC. Translated: CASSLGRDFYSYEQYF.

The chain combines TRBV5-1 with TRBJ1-2; weak D call: TRBD1 (5 bases). Germline V lookup: CDR1 SGHRS, CDR2 YFSETQ. V lost 1 base to trimming and J lost 6 bases, with 7 bases between them. CDR3 size: 12 residues. CDR3 bases: TGCGCCAGCAGCTTGTCCAGGGATGGCTACACCTTC. As protein: CASSLSRDGYTF.

The J gene is TRBJ1-1, the V gene TRBV6-5; maybe TRBD1 (5 bases). CDR1 and CDR2 from the germline V gene are MNHEY and SVGAGI. The CDR3 length is 14 residues. V gave up 2 bases and J gave up 4 bases, with 11 bases separating them. The CDR3 DNA reads as TGTGCCAGCAGTTACGCGGGGCGCGGCACTGAAGCTTTCTTT. Its translation is CASSYAGRGTEAFF.

This chain connects TRBV6-1 to TRBJ1-4; D remains ambiguous. The CDR3 totals 12 residues. Germline V lookup: CDR1 MNHNS, CDR2 SASEGT. V lost 8 bases, J lost 4 bases, and 8 bases lay in between. For the CDR3, the DNA is TGTGCCAGCGGCGGGTTTAATGAAAAACTGTTTTTT. Encoded protein: CASGGFNEKLFF.

V gene TRBV29-1 combines with J gene TRBJ1-1; 7 bases line up with TRBD1. With 5 bases clipped from V and 5 bases from J, the junction kept 11 bases outside the gene matches. The length of the CDR3 is 14 residues. Germline-derived CDR1 and CDR2 are SQVTM and ANQGSEA. Here the CDR3 reads CSVRDSIVRTEAFF. The CDR3 region has the DNA TGCAGCGTTAGGGACAGCATAGTTAGAACTGAAGCTTTCTTT.

The J gene is TRBJ2-6, the V gene TRBV5-1, with 8 positions matching TRBD1. There are 16 residues in the CDR3. CDR1 and CDR2 from the germline V gene are SGHRS and YFSETQ. The trim removed 9 bases at V and 0 bases at J, leaving 8 bases unmatched. The CDR3: CANRTGHSSGANVLTF. CDR3 DNA sequence: TGCGCCAACCGGACAGGGCATAGCTCTGGGGCCAACGTCCTGACTTTC.

This clone was counted between two and nine times. This same CDR3 is encoded by further DNA sequences in the sample. V gene TRBV9 combines with J gene TRBJ1-2; TRBD1 aligns across 9 bases. This CDR3 is 13 amino acids long. V was pared by 2 bases and J by 5 bases, with 1 base of the junction left unmatched. CDR1 is SGDLS and CDR2 is YYNGEE in the germline V gene. The CDR3 DNA is TGTGCCAGCAGCGTCGGGACAGGGTATGGCTACACCTTC. This sequence encodes CASSVGTGYGYTF.

The V gene is TRBV7-9, the J gene TRBJ1-1, with D maybe TRBD1 (6 bases). The CDR3 has 14 residues. Looked up from germline, CDR1 is SEHNR and CDR2 is FQNEAQ (reference sequence). Trimming took 6 bases from V and 1 from J, leaving 12 bases between them. Written as DNA, the CDR3 is TGTGCCAGCAGGGGACACGGTTCGAACACTGAAGCTTTCTTT. Its translation: CASRGHGSNTEAFF.

The rearrangement joins TRBV7-8 to TRBJ2-3; the match to TRBD2 covers 7 bases. V shed 2 bases and J 4 bases; nucleotides not matched to a gene: 6. CDR1 SGHVS and CDR2 FQNEAQ come from the germline V gene. The CDR3 contains 15 residues. CDR3: CASSLSGDGPDTQYF. The CDR3 region has the DNA TGTGCCAGCAGCTTAAGCGGGGACGGGCCAGATACGCAGTATTTT.

In DNA, the CDR3 is TGTGCCAGCAGCCAAGATTTCGGGAGCTACGAGCAGTACTTC. Protein sequence: CASSQDFGSYEQYF. The chain couples TRBV4-2 to TRBJ2-7, with D maybe TRBD2 (6 bases). V dropped 0 bases and J dropped 3 bases, with 9 bases sitting between them. CDR1 is LGHNA, CDR2 YNFKEQ, per germline. CDR3 length: 14 residues.

The chain carries TRBV7-9 and TRBJ2-1; possible D gene TRBD2, 6 bases. The ends were cut back, 5 bases at V and 7 bases at J, with 18 bases in the middle. From germline, CDR1 is SEHNR and CDR2 FQNEAQ (reference sequence). The CDR3 runs 15 residues. CDR3 DNA sequence: TGTGCCAGCAGCCCCCCATGGGGGGAGAAAAATGAGCAGTTCTTC. Translating gives CASSPPWGEKNEQFF. Looking up the rest from reference TRBV7-9 and TRBJ2-1 gives the full variable domain: DTGVSQNPRHKITKRGQNVTFRCDPISEHNRLYWYRQTLGQGPEFLTYFQNEAQLEKSRLLSDRFSAERPKGSFSTLEIQRTEQGDSAMYLCASSPPWGEKNEQFFGPGTRLTVL.

DNA of the CDR3: TGTGCCAGCAGCTTACTGGACTCCACCTCAGATACGCAGTATTTT. This gives the protein CASSLLDSTSDTQYF. The chain is built from TRBV7-9 and TRBJ2-3, with D possibly matching TRBD2 (5 bases). V gave up 2 bases and J gave up 4 bases, with 13 bases separating them. CDR3 length: 15 residues. Germline lookup yields CDR1 SEHNR and CDR2 FQNEAQ (reference sequence).

This clone has just one count. V usage is TRBV6-5 and J usage is TRBJ1-5; D gene unclear. CDR1 and CDR2 from the germline V gene are MNHEY and SVGAGI. The CDR3 sequence is 15 residues long. Deletions cut 5 bases from V and 7 bases from J, with 18 bases between. DNA for the CDR3: TGTGCCAGCAGTGTAGGAATGGAGGGCGGGCAGCCCCAGCATTTT. Translated, it gives CASSVGMEGGQPQHF.

The rearrangement uses TRBV27 and TRBJ2-7; TRBD1 is a possible D gene (6 bases). With 3 bases removed from V and 3 bases from J, the gap between germline ends came to 9 bases. The CDR3 is 13 amino acids. Germline V CDR1 and CDR2: MNHEY, SMNVEV (reference sequence). The CDR3 nucleotides are TGTGCCAGCAGTTTCAAGGGGGACTACGAGCAGTACTTC. Translation gives CASSFKGDYEQYF.

The rearrangement uses TRBV9 and TRBJ1-6; no firm D call. The CDR3 extends over 16 amino acids. The V gene's germline CDR1 is SGDLS and CDR2 YYNGEE. V lost 0 bases, J lost 0 bases, and 7 bases lay in between. CDR3 sequence: CASSVGSSSYNSPLHF. The DNA for the CDR3 is TGTGCCAGCAGCGTAGGGTCGAGCTCCTATAATTCACCCCTCCACTTT. Drawing the rest from reference TRBV9 and TRBJ1-6, the complete variable domain is DSGVTQTPKHLITATGQRVTLRCSPRSGDLSVYWYQQSLDQGLQFLIQYYNGEERAKGNILERFSAQQFPDLHSELNLSSLELGDSALYFCASSVGSSSYNSPLHFGNGTRLTVT.

The V call is TRBV29-1, the J call TRBJ2-4; the D is unclear. The CDR3 runs 16 residues. The V gene lost 6 bases and the J gene lost 7 bases, with 25 bases spanning the gap. Looked up from germline, CDR1 is SQVTM and CDR2 is ANQGSEA. The CDR3 loop is CSVIPRGMTIENIQYF. In nucleotides, the CDR3 is TGCAGCGTGATACCCCGCGGCATGACGATCGAGAACATTCAGTACTTC.